This T cell receptor beta chain was observed in a study (dated by TCRdb to about 2015). A note on the overall study: The study examined whether tumor-infiltrating Tregs in breast cancer are drawn from blood Tregs or arise in situ by conversion from other CD4+ T cell subsets.

CDR1 and CDR2, looked up from the germline V gene, are MNHEY and SVGAGI. The CDR3 contains 14 residues, cysteine and phenylalanine counted. Of all the DNA, just the CDR3 is kept, 42 bases in frame from base 1. Ends trimmed: V by 7 bases, J by 1 base; bases unmatched to a gene: 5. Broader findings and caveats from the paper: Validation in the larger cohort was restricted to a single TCR beta V-J rearrangement rather than whole repertoires. In terms of TCR gene usage, tumor memory CD4+ T cells clustered together with blood and lymph node memory CD4+ cells, as well as with lymph node naive CD4+ cells. The greatest overlap of tumor-infiltrating Treg TCR alpha and beta sequences was with tumor naive CD4+ T cells, followed next by blood naive CD4+ T cells.

In this sample, this clonotype turned up many times. Its antigen is unknown. Base qualities were left out, and no much larger clone turns up one base away. Naive CD4+ T cells were purified with the Miltenyi Naive CD4+ T Cell Isolation kit, with Tregs depleted using CD25 microbeads. Tregs, naive and memory CD4+ T cells from tumor, blood and ipsilateral draining lymph nodes of a handful of breast cancer patients underwent full-length TCR alpha and beta sequencing. Tumor tissue, along with lymph nodes from ipsilateral axillary dissection, was perfused with PBS, minced, and then digested using collagenase I and hyaluronidase. Mononuclear cells from lymph nodes or approximately 50 ml of peripheral blood were isolated by Ficoll density gradient centrifugation. FACS confirmed that the sorted cell populations were more than 90% pure. Amplification of full-length TCR variable regions was done by 5' RACE PCR using constant-region reverse primers, and this step was followed by semi-nested PCR with Nested Universal Primer A. Using the ReliaPrep RNA Cell Miniprep System, total RNA was extracted, and the SMARTer RACE 5'/3' Kit was then used to reverse transcribe the RNA into 5'RACE-ready cDNA. Multiplex adaptors were used to barcode the full-length TCR alpha and beta libraries, which were then sequenced on an Illumina MiSeq. As for the original processing: For each of nine subset-tissue groups, sequencing data from the five patients were pooled, and the groups were compared by unsupervised clustering of TCR gene usage. The Morisita-Horn index, with shared sequences weighted by their contribution to each repertoire, was used to calculate repertoire similarity. The public sequencing data were trimmed at Q25 with fastp and processed into clonotypes with MiXCR by TCRdb, which kept only in-frame beta chains. Rows merge per CDR3 protein into single entries with the most common DNA and genes. The V and J calls and clone size are TCRdb's, not the authors'. This sample comprises about 40,000 distinct CDR3 sequences, about 19% of them detected only once. Jointly, the top ten make up about 2.8% of the sample.

The rearranged chain carries TRBV6-5 and TRBJ2-3; 7 junctional bases match TRBD1. The receptor comes from a female donor with breast cancer. Sequenced input: naive CD4+ T cells sorted from a lymph node. The intended sense of this specimen's cell subset or site label: naive CD4+ T cells, CD4+CD45RA+CD25-. The encoded CDR3 is CASTEDRRTDTQYF. The sequenced DNA is TGTGCCAGCACCGAGGACAGGCGCACAGATACGCAGTATTTT.